This T cell receptor (beta chain) was sequenced during a study of cytomegalovirus exposure and HLA in healthy donors. The V and J ends lost 10 bases and 3 bases, in that order; junction bases with no gene match: 7. The CDR3 consists of 14 residues. Germline values: CDR1 ENHRY, CDR2 SYGVKD. Both 60 Vbeta primers and 13 Jbeta primers went into the PCR. The data were produced by immunoSEQ multiplex PCR, yet TCRdb's version contains in-frame clones alone and is incomplete. The data hold about 160,000 clones, with approximately 81% observed a single time. This clonotype was obtained from a man aged 25 to 45 in good health and CMV-seronegative. The gene calls are TRBV10-3 and TRBJ2-2; 8 bases are a match to TRBD2. The sequencing sample was made of PBMCs. CDR3 sequence reads: CATRSGGDTGELFF. In DNA form, the CDR3 reads TGTGCCACCCGTTCGGGGGGGGACACCGGGGAGCTGTTTTTT.